The 4 T cell receptor beta chains below all came from one sample that was sequenced in a study of T cells in women clearing cervical HPV infection. The table came from immunoSEQ multiplex PCR; TCRdb's copy has only in-frame clones and leaves some out. This specimen shows around 48,000 clones; the ten leading clones hold about 1.6%. Sequencing used blood buffy coat. These receptors all come from a woman aged 18 to 75 with a cervical HPV16 infection that either progressed to CIN3+ or cleared (not recorded which).

Regarding this clone: The CDR3 end is not reached by the read, which stops 3 residues before it; the germline J gene fills it in. The J gene is TRBJ2-7, the V gene TRBV20-1; the D is unclear. Germline CDR1 is DFQATT and CDR2 is SNEGSKA (reference sequence). V was clipped by 3 bases and J by 2 bases, with 11 bases between them. CDR3 size: 13 residues. CDR3 DNA (partial): TGCAGTGCTAGTTGGCAGTTGGCCTACGAG. It encodes CSASWQLAYE. The complete CDR3 reads CSASWQLAYEQYF.

Note on this clone: The missing CDR3 end, 3 residues past where the read stops, is filled in from the germline J gene. The V and J genes are TRBV10-3 and TRBJ2-7; maybe TRBD1 (6 bases). The V gene lost 10 bases and the J gene lost 0 bases, with 10 bases spanning the gap. The germline V gene encodes CDR1 ENHRY and CDR2 SYGVKD. This CDR3 comprises 12 residues. The sequenced part of the CDR3 DNA is TGTGCCAGCGGACAGACCTCCTACGAG. It is translated as CASGQTSYE. The whole CDR3 sequence is CASGQTSYEQYF.

Concerning this clone itself: The CDR3 is cut off 3 residues early in the read; its end comes from the germline J gene. This rearrangement joins TRBV20-1 to TRBJ2-7; D is uncertain. The CDR3 covers 12 residues. The germline gives CDR1 DFQATT, CDR2 SNEGSKA (reference sequence). Trimming removed 3 bases from V and 2 bases from J, with 8 bases in between. Incomplete CDR3 DNA: TGCAGTGCTAGTCCAGACACCTACGAG. Encoded protein: CSASPDTYE. The CDR3 in its entirety is CSASPDTYEQYF.

Remarks on this clone: The read falls 3 residues short of the CDR3 end, and the missing part is taken from the germline J gene. This rearrangement joins TRBV4-1 to TRBJ2-5; TRBD2 might be the D (5 bases). CDR1 is MGHRA and CDR2 is YSYEKL in the germline V gene. Trimming shortened V by 1 base and J by 6 bases, and 9 bases separated the two germline ends. The CDR3 has 13 residues. The sequenced part of the CDR3 DNA is TGCGCCAGCAGCCAAGGGACTCTGAAGACC. It codes for CASSQGTLKT. The CDR3 as a whole reads CASSQGTLKTQYF.